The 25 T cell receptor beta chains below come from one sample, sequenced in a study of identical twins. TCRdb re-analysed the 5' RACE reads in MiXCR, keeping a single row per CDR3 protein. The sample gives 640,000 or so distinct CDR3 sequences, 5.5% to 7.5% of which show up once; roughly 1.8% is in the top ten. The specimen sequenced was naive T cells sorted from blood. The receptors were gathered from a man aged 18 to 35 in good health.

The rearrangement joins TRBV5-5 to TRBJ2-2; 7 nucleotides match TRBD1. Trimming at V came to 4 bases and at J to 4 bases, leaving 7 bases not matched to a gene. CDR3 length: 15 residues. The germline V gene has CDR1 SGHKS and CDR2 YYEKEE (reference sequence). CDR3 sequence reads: CASSKGAGGTGELFF. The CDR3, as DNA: TGTGCCAGCAGCAAAGGGGCAGGGGGCACCGGGGAGCTGTTTTTT.

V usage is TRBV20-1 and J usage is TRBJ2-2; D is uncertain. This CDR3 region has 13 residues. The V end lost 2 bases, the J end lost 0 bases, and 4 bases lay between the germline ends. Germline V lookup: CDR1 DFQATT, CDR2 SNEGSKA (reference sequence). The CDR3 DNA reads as TGCAGTGCTAGATATGCGAACACCGGGGAGCTGTTTTTT. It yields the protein CSARYANTGELFF.

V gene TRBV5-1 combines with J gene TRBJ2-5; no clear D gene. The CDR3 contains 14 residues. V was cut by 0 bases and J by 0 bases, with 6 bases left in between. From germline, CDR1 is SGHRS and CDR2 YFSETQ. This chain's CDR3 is CASSLDYHQETQYF. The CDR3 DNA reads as TGCGCCAGCAGCTTGGACTACCACCAAGAGACCCAGTACTTC.

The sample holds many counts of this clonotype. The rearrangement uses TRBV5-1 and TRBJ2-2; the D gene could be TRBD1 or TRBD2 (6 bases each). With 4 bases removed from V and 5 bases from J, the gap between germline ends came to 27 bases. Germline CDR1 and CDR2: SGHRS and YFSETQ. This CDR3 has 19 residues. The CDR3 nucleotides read TGCGCCAGCAGCGGGGGGCCTTATGGAATTGATATCCTAACCGGGGAGCTGTTTTTT. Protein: CASSGGPYGIDILTGELFF.

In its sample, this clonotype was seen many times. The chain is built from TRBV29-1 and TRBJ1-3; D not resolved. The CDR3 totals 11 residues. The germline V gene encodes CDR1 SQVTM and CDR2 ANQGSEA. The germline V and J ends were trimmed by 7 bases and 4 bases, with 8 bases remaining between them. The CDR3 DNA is TGCAGCGCCCGGGGAGGAAACACCATATATTTT. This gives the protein CSARGGNTIYF.

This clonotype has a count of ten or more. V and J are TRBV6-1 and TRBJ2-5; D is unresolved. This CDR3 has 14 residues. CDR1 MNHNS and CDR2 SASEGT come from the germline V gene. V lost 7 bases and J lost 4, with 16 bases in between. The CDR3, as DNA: TGTGCCAGCAAAGCAACGGCGGCTGGAGAGACCCAGTACTTC. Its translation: CASKATAAGETQYF.

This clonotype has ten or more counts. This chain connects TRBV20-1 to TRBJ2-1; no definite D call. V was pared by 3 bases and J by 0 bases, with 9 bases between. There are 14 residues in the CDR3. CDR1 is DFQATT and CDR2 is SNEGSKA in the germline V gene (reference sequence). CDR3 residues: CSASPRSSYNEQFF. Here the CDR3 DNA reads TGCAGTGCTAGCCCGCGGAGCTCCTACAATGAGCAGTTCTTC.

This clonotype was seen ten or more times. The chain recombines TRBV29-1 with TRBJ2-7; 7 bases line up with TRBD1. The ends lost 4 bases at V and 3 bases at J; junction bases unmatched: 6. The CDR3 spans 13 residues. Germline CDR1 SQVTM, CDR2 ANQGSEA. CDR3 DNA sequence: TGCAGCGTTGTATCGGGACAGAACTACGAGCAGTACTTC. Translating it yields CSVVSGQNYEQYF.

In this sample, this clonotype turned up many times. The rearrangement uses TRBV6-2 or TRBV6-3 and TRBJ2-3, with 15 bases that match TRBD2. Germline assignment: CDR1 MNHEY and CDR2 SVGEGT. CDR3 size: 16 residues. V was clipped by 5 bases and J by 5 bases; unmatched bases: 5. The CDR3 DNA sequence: TGTGCCAGCAGTCCGGGACTAGCGGGAGGCAGAGATACGCAGTATTTT. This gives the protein CASSPGLAGGRDTQYF.

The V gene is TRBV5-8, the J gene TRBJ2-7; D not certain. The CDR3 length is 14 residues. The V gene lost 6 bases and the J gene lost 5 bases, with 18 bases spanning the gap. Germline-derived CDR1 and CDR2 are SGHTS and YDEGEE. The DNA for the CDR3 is TGTGCCAGCATTCGGCTAGTCTTACTCCACGAGCAGTACTTC. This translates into CASIRLVLLHEQYF.

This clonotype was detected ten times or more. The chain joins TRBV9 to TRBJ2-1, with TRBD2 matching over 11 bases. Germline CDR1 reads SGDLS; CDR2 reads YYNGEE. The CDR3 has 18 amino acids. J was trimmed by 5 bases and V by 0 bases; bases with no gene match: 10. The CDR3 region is CASSVVSSGRHGDNEQFF. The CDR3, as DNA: TGTGCCAGCAGCGTAGTGTCTAGCGGGAGGCACGGGGACAATGAGCAGTTCTTC.

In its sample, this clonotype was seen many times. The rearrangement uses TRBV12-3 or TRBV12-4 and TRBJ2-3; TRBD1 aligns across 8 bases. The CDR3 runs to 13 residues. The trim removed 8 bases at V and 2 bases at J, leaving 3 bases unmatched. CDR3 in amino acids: CASRTGNTDTQYF. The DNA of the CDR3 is TGTGCCAGCCGGACAGGGAACACAGATACGCAGTATTTT.

The CDR3 DNA sequence: TGCGCCAGCAGCTCGGACCAGGTCCCAAACCCACGTTTCGCGCAGTATTTT. This encodes CASSSDQVPNPRFAQYF. This chain joins TRBV5-1 and TRBJ2-3; D ambiguous. V was shortened by 3 bases and J by 10 bases, with 27 bases between the two germline ends. The germline gives CDR1 SGHRS, CDR2 YFSETQ. CDR3 length: 17 amino acids.

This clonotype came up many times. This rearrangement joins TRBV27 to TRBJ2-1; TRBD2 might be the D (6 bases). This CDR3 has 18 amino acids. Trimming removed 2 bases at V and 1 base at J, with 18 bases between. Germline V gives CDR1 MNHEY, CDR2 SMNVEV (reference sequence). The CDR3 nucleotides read TGTGCCAGCAGTTTACGCCAGCGGGTTGGCCCTTCCTACAATGAGCAGTTCTTC. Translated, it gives CASSLRQRVGPSYNEQFF.

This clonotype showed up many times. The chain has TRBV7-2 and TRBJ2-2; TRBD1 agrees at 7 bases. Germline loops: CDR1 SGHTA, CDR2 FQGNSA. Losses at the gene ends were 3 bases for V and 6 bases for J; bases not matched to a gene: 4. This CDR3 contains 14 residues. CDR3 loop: CASSFPGTAGELFF. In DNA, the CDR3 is TGTGCCAGCAGCTTCCCGGGGACAGCCGGGGAGCTGTTTTTT.

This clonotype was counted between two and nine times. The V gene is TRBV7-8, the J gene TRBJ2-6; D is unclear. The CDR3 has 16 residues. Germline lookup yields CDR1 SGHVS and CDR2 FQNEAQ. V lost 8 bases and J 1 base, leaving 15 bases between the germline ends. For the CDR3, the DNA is TGTGCCAGCTTGCCCCCACTCGGATCTGGGGCCAACGTCCTGACTTTC. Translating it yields CASLPPLGSGANVLTF.

Here the CDR3 reads CASLFEGDTQYF. The CDR3 DNA sequence: TGTGCCAGTCTGTTCGAGGGGGATACGCAGTATTTT. The chain links TRBV7-9 to TRBJ2-3; tentatively, D is TRBD1 or TRBD2 (5 bases each). Germline CDR1 is SEHNR and CDR2 is FQNEAQ (reference sequence). CDR3 length: 12 residues. The V gene lost 9 bases and the J gene lost 6 bases, with 13 bases spanning the gap. Drawing the rest from reference TRBV7-9 and TRBJ2-3, the complete variable domain is DTGVSQNPRHKITKRGQNVTFRCDPISEHNRLYWYRQTLGQGPEFLTYFQNEAQLEKSRLLSDRFSAERPKGSFSTLEIQRTEQGDSAMYLCASLFEGDTQYFGPGTRLTVL.

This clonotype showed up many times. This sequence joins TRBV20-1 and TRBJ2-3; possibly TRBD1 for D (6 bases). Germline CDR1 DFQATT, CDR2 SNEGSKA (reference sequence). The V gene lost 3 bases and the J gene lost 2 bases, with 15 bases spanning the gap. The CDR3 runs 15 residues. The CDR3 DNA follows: TGCAGTGCTAGCTCGGGACAACTTCCCACAGATACGCAGTATTTT. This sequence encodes CSASSGQLPTDTQYF.

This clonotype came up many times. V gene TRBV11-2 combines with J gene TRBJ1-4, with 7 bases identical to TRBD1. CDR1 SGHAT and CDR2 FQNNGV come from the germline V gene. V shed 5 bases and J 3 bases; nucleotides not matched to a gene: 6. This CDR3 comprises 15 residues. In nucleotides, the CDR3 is TGTGCCAGCAGCAAGACAGGGATGGCTAATGAAAAACTGTTTTTT. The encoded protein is CASSKTGMANEKLFF.

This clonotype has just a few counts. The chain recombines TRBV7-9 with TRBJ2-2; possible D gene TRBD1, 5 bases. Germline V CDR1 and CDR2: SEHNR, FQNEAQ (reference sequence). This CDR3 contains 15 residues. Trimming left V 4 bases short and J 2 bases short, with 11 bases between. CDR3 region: CASSSRQHNTGELFF. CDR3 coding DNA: TGTGCCAGCAGCTCCCGACAGCATAACACCGGGGAGCTGTTTTTT.

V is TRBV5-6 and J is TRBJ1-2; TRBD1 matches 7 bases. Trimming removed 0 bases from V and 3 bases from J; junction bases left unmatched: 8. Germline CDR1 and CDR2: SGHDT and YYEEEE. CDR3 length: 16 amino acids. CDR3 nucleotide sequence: TGTGCCAGCAGCTTGGCCATGGGACAGTACGACTATGGCTACACCTTC. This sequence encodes CASSLAMGQYDYGYTF.

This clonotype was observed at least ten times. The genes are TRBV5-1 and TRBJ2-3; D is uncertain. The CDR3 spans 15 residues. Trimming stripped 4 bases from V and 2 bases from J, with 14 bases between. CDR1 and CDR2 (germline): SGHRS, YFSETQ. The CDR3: CASSVRWTDTDTQYF. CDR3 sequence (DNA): TGCGCCAGCAGCGTGCGCTGGACGGACACAGATACGCAGTATTTT.

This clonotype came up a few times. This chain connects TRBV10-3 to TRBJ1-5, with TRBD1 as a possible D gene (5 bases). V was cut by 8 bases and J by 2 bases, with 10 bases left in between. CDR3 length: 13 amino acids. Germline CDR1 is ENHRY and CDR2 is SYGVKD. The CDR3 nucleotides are TGTGCCATCGGGCAGGGTGGCAATCAGCCCCAGCATTTT. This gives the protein CAIGQGGNQPQHF.

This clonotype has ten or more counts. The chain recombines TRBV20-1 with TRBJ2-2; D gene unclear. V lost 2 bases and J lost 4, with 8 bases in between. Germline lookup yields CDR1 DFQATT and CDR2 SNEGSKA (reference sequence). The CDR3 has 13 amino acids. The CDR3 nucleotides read TGCAGTGCTAGACCCGACTCCACCGGGGAGCTGTTTTTT. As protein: CSARPDSTGELFF.

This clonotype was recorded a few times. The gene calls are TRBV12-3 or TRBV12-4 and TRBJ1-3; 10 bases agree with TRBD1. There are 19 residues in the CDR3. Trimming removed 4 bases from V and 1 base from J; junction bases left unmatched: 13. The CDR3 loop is CASSSTGTGAISSGNTIYF. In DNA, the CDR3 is TGTGCCAGCAGTTCTACCGGGACAGGGGCCATCTCTTCTGGAAACACCATATATTTT.